The rows below give T cell receptor beta chains drawn from one sample of a study of blood T cell repertoires in COVID-19. Using immunoSEQ multiplex PCR, the repertoire was profiled, and TCRdb retains in-frame clones only, with some absent. The sample has just under 350,000 clones; over 70% are singletons. The sequencing input was peripheral blood. These receptors all come from a woman aged 50 to 60 with COVID-19, enrolled during active disease. Each CDR3 is given with its conserved first and last residue. A D gene is named only where the DNA matches it firmly. Part of the rows lack a size; the others show once, few, many or a class for expanded clones.

d_gene,v_gene,j_gene,abundance,CDR3nt,CDR3aa
-,TRBV19,TRBJ2-1,-,TGTGCCAGTAGTCTCGTTTGGGGCGGCCGTAATGAGCAGTTCTTC,CASSLVWGGRNEQFF
-,TRBV2,TRBJ2-3,-,TGTGCCAGCAGTGTTTCCCGTATAGATACGCAGTATTTT,CASSVSRIDTQYF
-,TRBV4-3,TRBJ1-2,-,TGCGCCAGCAGTCTAGCTACAGGCGGGAGCTATGGCTACACCTTC,CASSLATGGSYGYTF
-,TRBV30,TRBJ1-2,-,TGTGCCTGGAGTGTACTAACCGGCTATGGCTACACCTTC,CAWSVLTGYGYTF
TRBD1,TRBV14,TRBJ2-7,-,TGTGCCAGCAGTAAACAGGGGAAATTCCCCTACGAGCAGTACTTC,CASSKQGKFPYEQYF
-,TRBV14,TRBJ2-3,once,TGTGCCAGCAGCCAAGATCACAGCCGCACAGATACGCAGTATTTT,CASSQDHSRTDTQYF
-,TRBV30,TRBJ1-3,-,TGTGCCTGGGGACACTCTGGAAACACCATATATTTT,CAWGHSGNTIYF
TRBD1,TRBV6-6,TRBJ1-1,-,TGTGCCAGCAGTCCCCGTTGGACAGGGACCATGAACACTGAAGCTTTCTTT,CASSPRWTGTMNTEAFF
-,TRBV11-2,TRBJ1-6,-,TGTGCCAGCAGCTTCGGGAAGAATAATTCACCCCTCCACTTT,CASSFGKNNSPLHF
-,TRBV3-1/TRBV3-2,TRBJ2-5,-,TGTGCCAGCAGCCAAGAGTTCTTTTTTAAGACCCAGTACTTC,CASSQEFFFKTQYF
-,TRBV5-8,TRBJ2-2,-,TGTGCCAGCAGCTACGTCGCTGGGCACCCCGAGGGCACCGGGGAGCTGTTTTTT,CASSYVAGHPEGTGELFF
TRBD2,TRBV6-5,TRBJ2-3,-,TGTGCCAGCAGTTTAGCGGGATTGTCCTCAGATACGCAGTATTTT,CASSLAGLSSDTQYF
TRBD1,TRBV9,TRBJ2-5,-,TGTGCCAGCAGCGCCTACCCCGGGACAGAGGAGGAGACCCAGTACTTC,CASSAYPGTEEETQYF
-,TRBV3-1/TRBV3-2,TRBJ2-2,-,TGTGCCAGCAGCCGCGGACAGTCATACGGGGAGCTGTTTTTT,CASSRGQSYGELFF
-,TRBV6-5,TRBJ2-2,-,TGTGCCAGCAGCTCCGGGGAGCTGTTTTTT,CASSSGELFF
-,TRBV11-3,TRBJ1-1,-,TGTGCCAGCAGCTCCCCCAGGCAGGGGTCGTCGGGCACTGAAGCTTTCTTT,CASSSPRQGSSGTEAFF
-,TRBV6-5,TRBJ2-7,few,TGTGCCAGCAGTTACTCGGGGCTATCCTACGGCTACGAGCAGTACTTC,CASSYSGLSYGYEQYF
TRBD1,TRBV9,TRBJ2-4,few,TGTGCCAGCAGCGGACAGGGCAGCATTCAGTACTTC,CASSGQGSIQYF
TRBD1,TRBV11-3,TRBJ1-1,-,TGTGCCAGCAGCTCATACAGGACAGGGACTGAAGCTTTCTTT,CASSSYRTGTEAFF
-,TRBV11-2,TRBJ2-3,once,TGTGCCAGCAGCTTCGTGCGGTTAGGCACAGATACGCAGTATTTT,CASSFVRLGTDTQYF
TRBD2,TRBV5-5,TRBJ2-3,-,TGTGCCAGCAGCCCGGGACTAGCTAGCACAGATACGCAGTATTTT,CASSPGLASTDTQYF
-,TRBV18,TRBJ2-7,-,TGTGCCAGCTCACCGCCCGGGAGCTCCTCCTACGAGCAGTACTTC,CASSPPGSSSYEQYF
TRBD1,TRBV7-9,TRBJ1-2,-,TGTGCCAGCAGCGAAAGACAGGGTTTGGGCTATGGCTACACCTTC,CASSERQGLGYGYTF
-,TRBV19,TRBJ1-2,-,TGTGCCAGTAGTGCGACTGCTTTTAGGGGCTACACCTTC,CASSATAFRGYTF
-,TRBV18,TRBJ2-1,-,TGTGCCAGCTCACCACAGGGTATTAGGGGGAATGAGCAGTTCTTC,CASSPQGIRGNEQFF
-,TRBV6-5,TRBJ2-7,-,TGTGCCAGCAGTTACTCTGGCAGCTACGAGCAGTACTTC,CASSYSGSYEQYF
TRBD2,TRBV10-1,TRBJ2-5,-,TGCGCCAGCAGTGAGTTCAGACTAGCGGGAGAACGGGGCCAAGAGACCCAGTACTTC,CASSEFRLAGERGQETQYF
TRBD1,TRBV19,TRBJ2-7,-,TGTGCCAGTTCAAAATCCGGGACAGGGACCTACGAGCAGTACTTC,CASSKSGTGTYEQYF
-,TRBV9,TRBJ2-3,-,TGTGCCAGCAGCGTATCGGGTACGCAGTATTTT,CASSVSGTQYF
TRBD1,TRBV18,TRBJ1-2,once,TGTGCCAGCTCACCGAGGAAGGGACAGGGGGCGCTCAGCGGTGGCTACACCTTC,CASSPRKGQGALSGGYTF
-,TRBV2,TRBJ2-7,-,TGTGCCAGCCGACGAGAAGCGATCTCCTACGAGCAGTACTTC,CASRREAISYEQYF
-,TRBV28,TRBJ2-1,-,TGTGCCAGCGGTTCCGGACAGTCGTTGTACAATGAGCAGTTCTTC,CASGSGQSLYNEQFF
-,TRBV4-2,TRBJ2-1,-,TGTGCCAGCAGCCAAGTGTCTTCCCATGAGCAGTTCTTC,CASSQVSSHEQFF
TRBD2,TRBV10-2,TRBJ2-3,-,TGCGCCAGCAGTGAGTTGGCTAGCGGTACGCAGTATTTT,CASSELASGTQYF
-,TRBV20-1,TRBJ2-1,-,TGCAGTGCTAGAGATCGGAATGAGCAGTTCTTC,CSARDRNEQFF
TRBD1,TRBV5-6,TRBJ1-2,-,TGTGCCAGCAGCGCTAGACAGGGCTATGGCTACACCTTC,CASSARQGYGYTF